These T cell receptor beta chains were read from a single sample in a study of control samples from healthy donors and cancer patients. Produced via immunoSEQ multiplex PCR; TCRdb's table is partial and in-frame only. The profile shows approximately 170,000 clones, about 94% of them singletons. Material: blood. The receptors originated from a woman between 25 and 40 years old in good health. Each CDR3 is given with its conserved first and last residue. The order of the fields is V gene, J gene, D gene, clone size, CDR3 protein, CDR3 DNA. D genes are given only for firm matches. The listing skips clone size in some rows; elsewhere it reads once, few, many or a size class.

V: TRBV28
J: TRBJ2-7
D: NA
size: NA
CDR3: CASSVRFYEQYF
DNA: TGTGCCAGCAGTGTAAGGTTCTACGAGCAGTACTTC

V: TRBV19
J: TRBJ2-2
D: NA
size: NA
CDR3: CASSSLRQNTGELFF
DNA: TGTGCCAGTAGTAGCCTGAGGCAGAACACCGGGGAGCTGTTTTTT

V: TRBV6-5
J: TRBJ2-3
D: NA
size: NA
CDR3: CASSLGFSTDTQYF
DNA: TGTGCCAGCAGTTTGGGCTTTTCCACAGATACGCAGTATTTT

V: TRBV11-3
J: TRBJ2-3
D: TRBD2
size: once
CDR3: CASSRGRGTDTQYF
DNA: TGTGCCAGCTCCCGCGGGAGGGGCACAGATACGCAGTATTTT

V: TRBV6-4
J: TRBJ2-7
D: NA
size: few
CDR3: CASSPVADGAYEQYF
DNA: TGTGCCAGCAGCCCCGTCGCCGACGGCGCCTACGAGCAGTACTTC

V: TRBV19
J: TRBJ1-2
D: NA
size: NA
CDR3: CASSIGANYGYTF
DNA: TGTGCCAGTAGTATAGGAGCTAACTATGGCTACACCTTC

V: TRBV30
J: TRBJ2-5
D: NA
size: NA
CDR3: CAWTSGVGETQYF
DNA: TGTGCCTGGACCAGTGGGGTCGGAGAGACCCAGTACTTC

V: TRBV5-6
J: TRBJ2-2
D: TRBD2
size: NA
CDR3: CASRPGLANTGELFF
DNA: TGTGCCAGCAGACCGGGACTAGCGAACACCGGGGAGCTGTTTTTT

V: TRBV11-3
J: TRBJ2-2
D: NA
size: NA
CDR3: CASSLEPRRANTGELFF
DNA: TGTGCCAGCAGCTTAGAACCGCGAAGAGCAAACACCGGGGAGCTGTTTTTT

V: TRBV27
J: TRBJ2-3
D: TRBD2
size: NA
CDR3: CASSFRLAGPADTQYF
DNA: TGTGCCAGCAGTTTTAGGCTAGCGGGTCCCGCAGATACGCAGTATTTT

V: TRBV24-1
J: TRBJ1-3
D: TRBD1
size: few
CDR3: CATSQGGSGNTIYF
DNA: TGTGCCACCAGCCAGGGGGGTTCTGGAAACACCATATATTTT

V: TRBV28
J: TRBJ2-1
D: TRBD2
size: NA
CDR3: CASSALADSLWSSYNEQFF
DNA: TGTGCCAGCAGTGCACTAGCGGATTCCCTATGGAGCTCCTACAATGAGCAGTTCTTC

V: TRBV6-6
J: TRBJ2-5
D: TRBD2
size: NA
CDR3: CASSRATSGGGWQETQYF
DNA: TGTGCCAGCAGTCGGGCCACTAGCGGAGGAGGGTGGCAAGAGACCCAGTACTTC

V: TRBV9
J: TRBJ1-1
D: NA
size: NA
CDR3: CASSARGQKNTEAFF
DNA: TGTGCCAGCAGCGCAAGAGGACAGAAGAACACTGAAGCTTTCTTT

V: TRBV28
J: TRBJ2-5
D: TRBD1
size: once
CDR3: CASSSIPQGAETQYF
DNA: TGTGCCAGCAGTTCGATCCCCCAGGGGGCCGAGACCCAGTACTTC

V: TRBV7-2
J: TRBJ2-7
D: NA
size: once
CDR3: CASSLGLEFYEQYF
DNA: TGTGCCAGCAGCTTAGGGTTAGAATTCTACGAGCAGTACTTC

V: TRBV24-1
J: TRBJ1-4
D: NA
size: NA
CDR3: CATSDFGPGLAGKRNEKLFF
DNA: TGTGCCACCAGTGATTTCGGCCCGGGGTTGGCTGGGAAAAGAAATGAAAAACTGTTTTTT

V: TRBV20-1
J: TRBJ2-1
D: TRBD1
size: NA
CDR3: CSASRTGSSYNEQFF
DNA: TGCAGTGCTAGTCGGACAGGGAGCTCCTACAATGAGCAGTTCTTC

V: TRBV29-1
J: TRBJ2-1
D: NA
size: NA
CDR3: CSGGLVVSYNEQFF
DNA: TGCAGCGGGGGTTTAGTTGTGTCCTACAATGAGCAGTTCTTC

V: TRBV29-1
J: TRBJ2-7
D: NA
size: NA
CDR3: CSVELSEAPGYEQYF
DNA: TGCAGCGTTGAACTTTCGGAGGCCCCGGGGTACGAGCAGTACTTC

V: TRBV10-3
J: TRBJ2-1
D: NA
size: NA
CDR3: CAISETHLNEQFF
DNA: TGTGCCATCAGTGAGACTCACCTAAATGAGCAGTTCTTC

V: TRBV19
J: TRBJ2-6
D: NA
size: NA
CDR3: CASSAGLSGANVLTF
DNA: TGTGCCAGTAGTGCTGGGTTGTCTGGGGCCAACGTCCTGACTTTC

V: TRBV6-5
J: TRBJ1-1
D: TRBD1
size: NA
CDR3: CASSRQGVTEAFF
DNA: TGTGCCAGCAGCAGACAGGGAGTGACTGAAGCTTTCTTT

V: TRBV13
J: TRBJ1-3
D: NA
size: NA
CDR3: CASSLVTGNTIYF
DNA: TGTGCCAGCAGCTTAGTTACGGGAAACACCATATATTTT

V: TRBV5-4
J: TRBJ2-3
D: TRBD2
size: NA
CDR3: CASSSEPGLAGGTQYF
DNA: TGTGCCAGCAGCTCGGAACCGGGACTAGCGGGAGGGACGCAGTATTTT

V: TRBV27
J: TRBJ1-6
D: TRBD1
size: NA
CDR3: CASSFTGVDSPLHF
DNA: TGTGCCAGCAGTTTTACAGGGGTTGATTCACCCCTCCACTTT

V: TRBV19
J: TRBJ1-5
D: NA
size: NA
CDR3: CASSGDREKPQHF
DNA: TGTGCCAGTAGTGGGGACCGTGAGAAGCCCCAGCATTTT

V: TRBV28
J: TRBJ1-6
D: NA
size: NA
CDR3: CASVTRRQSSYNSPLHF
DNA: TGTGCCAGCGTAACCCGAAGGCAGAGCTCCTATAATTCACCCCTCCACTTT

V: TRBV5-1
J: TRBJ2-2
D: TRBD2
size: NA
CDR3: CASSAGTSGRAGELFF
DNA: TGCGCCAGCAGCGCCGGGACTAGCGGGAGGGCCGGGGAGCTGTTTTTT

V: TRBV5-5
J: TRBJ2-1
D: TRBD2
size: NA
CDR3: CASSLVAGRAGNEQFF
DNA: TGTGCCAGCAGCTTGGTAGCCGGGAGGGCGGGGAATGAGCAGTTCTTC

V: TRBV18
J: TRBJ2-7
D: NA
size: NA
CDR3: CASSPLAVTVSYEQYF
DNA: TGTGCCAGCTCACCGTTAGCTGTAACAGTCTCCTACGAGCAGTACTTC

V: TRBV28
J: TRBJ1-5
D: TRBD1
size: NA
CDR3: CASGGQYSNQPQHF
DNA: TGTGCCAGCGGGGGACAGTATAGCAATCAGCCCCAGCATTTT

V: TRBV24-1
J: TRBJ2-3
D: TRBD2
size: once
CDR3: CATSEASGMFTDTQYF
DNA: TGTGCCACCAGTGAAGCTAGCGGGATGTTCACAGATACGCAGTATTTT

V: TRBV5-1
J: TRBJ2-2
D: NA
size: NA
CDR3: CASSLLQGTVNTGELFF
DNA: TGCGCCAGCAGCTTGTTGCAGGGTACAGTTAACACCGGGGAGCTGTTTTTT

V: TRBV27
J: TRBJ2-7
D: NA
size: NA
CDR3: CASSQRPGPYEQYF
DNA: TGTGCCAGCAGTCAACGCCCGGGACCCTACGAGCAGTACTTC

V: TRBV7-9
J: TRBJ1-2
D: NA
size: NA
CDR3: CASSLEVSGKGYTF
DNA: TGTGCCAGCAGCTTAGAGGTCTCCGGGAAAGGCTACACCTTC

V: TRBV7-2
J: TRBJ2-5
D: TRBD2
size: NA
CDR3: CASSLDGTKQETQYF
DNA: TGTGCCAGCAGCTTAGACGGGACTAAACAAGAGACCCAGTACTTC

V: TRBV2
J: TRBJ1-6
D: NA
size: once
CDR3: CASSEGGTANSPLHF
DNA: TGTGCCAGCAGTGAGGGAGGGACGGCCAATTCACCCCTCCACTTT

V: TRBV4-1
J: TRBJ1-3
D: NA
size: NA
CDR3: CASSQFISTSGNTIYF
DNA: TGCGCCAGCAGCCAATTTATCAGTACCTCTGGAAACACCATATATTTT

V: TRBV4-2
J: TRBJ1-1
D: NA
size: NA
CDR3: CASSQENMLNTEAFF
DNA: TGTGCCAGCAGCCAAGAGAACATGCTGAACACTGAAGCTTTCTTT

V: TRBV11-2
J: TRBJ1-1
D: NA
size: NA
CDR3: CASSLAAEAFF
DNA: TGTGCCAGCAGCTTAGCCGCTGAAGCTTTCTTT

V: TRBV28
J: TRBJ2-3
D: NA
size: NA
CDR3: CASSFHLPTADTQYF
DNA: TGTGCCAGCAGTTTTCACCTCCCGACCGCAGATACGCAGTATTTT

V: TRBV21-1
J: TRBJ1-5
D: NA
size: NA
CDR3: CASSPQSGGDQPQHF
DNA: TGTGCCAGCAGCCCACAGTCGGGGGGGGATCAGCCCCAGCATTTT

V: TRBV28
J: TRBJ2-7
D: NA
size: NA
CDR3: CASKTPNPAGEQYF
DNA: TGTGCCAGCAAAACCCCTAACCCAGCGGGCGAGCAGTACTTC

V: TRBV6-6
J: TRBJ2-7
D: TRBD1
size: NA
CDR3: CASSYPDRGHYEQYF
DNA: TGTGCCAGCAGTTACCCGGACAGGGGGCATTACGAGCAGTACTTC

V: TRBV12-3/TRBV12-4
J: TRBJ1-1
D: NA
size: NA
CDR3: CASRPSMNTEAFF
DNA: TGTGCCAGCAGGCCCTCCATGAACACTGAAGCTTTCTTT

V: TRBV27
J: TRBJ2-7
D: TRBD2
size: NA
CDR3: CASSLSMAGVQNEQYF
DNA: TGTGCCAGCAGTTTATCGATGGCGGGAGTGCAAAACGAGCAGTACTTC

V: TRBV29-1
J: TRBJ1-1
D: NA
size: NA
CDR3: CSVEGLRAFF
DNA: TGCAGCGTTGAGGGGTTAAGGGCTTTCTTT

V: TRBV6-5
J: TRBJ2-2
D: NA
size: NA
CDR3: CASSYGTGELFF
DNA: TGTGCCAGCAGTTACGGCACCGGGGAGCTGTTTTTT

V: TRBV20-1
J: TRBJ1-1
D: NA
size: NA
CDR3: CSALRGTEAFF
DNA: TGCAGTGCTCTACGCGGAACTGAAGCTTTCTTT

V: TRBV5-1
J: TRBJ2-1
D: NA
size: NA
CDR3: CAVRDPKSSYNEQFF
DNA: TGCGCCGTCCGGGACCCAAAAAGCTCCTACAATGAGCAGTTCTTC

V: TRBV5-6
J: TRBJ2-6
D: NA
size: NA
CDR3: CASSLRYTGANVLTF
DNA: TGTGCCAGCAGCTTGAGGTACACTGGGGCCAACGTCCTGACTTTC

V: TRBV28
J: TRBJ2-3
D: NA
size: NA
CDR3: CASSLSTDTQYF
DNA: TGTGCCAGCAGTTTATCGACAGATACGCAGTATTTT

V: TRBV28
J: TRBJ1-5
D: NA
size: NA
CDR3: CASVRRAGSNQPQHF
DNA: TGTGCCAGCGTTCGGCGGGCGGGTAGCAATCAGCCCCAGCATTTT

V: TRBV5-1
J: TRBJ2-3
D: NA
size: NA
CDR3: CASSLNNGRQGDTQYF
DNA: TGCGCCAGCAGCTTGAACAACGGGAGACAGGGAGATACGCAGTATTTT

V: TRBV7-6
J: TRBJ1-3
D: NA
size: few
CDR3: CASSLVAEFSGNTIYF
DNA: TGTGCCAGCAGCTTAGTAGCGGAGTTCTCTGGAAACACCATATATTTT

V: TRBV7-3
J: TRBJ2-1
D: TRBD2
size: NA
CDR3: CASSPSGRDYEQFF
DNA: TGTGCCAGCAGTCCTAGCGGGAGGGACTATGAGCAGTTCTTC

V: TRBV7-6
J: TRBJ2-1
D: TRBD2
size: NA
CDR3: CASSVVAGGGNEQFF
DNA: TGTGCCAGCAGCGTTGTAGCGGGAGGGGGCAATGAGCAGTTCTTC

V: TRBV6-4
J: TRBJ2-3
D: TRBD1
size: NA
CDR3: CASSDSSGGVPDTQYF
DNA: TGTGCCAGCAGTGACTCGTCAGGGGGCGTCCCAGATACGCAGTATTTT

V: TRBV29-1
J: TRBJ2-5
D: TRBD2
size: NA
CDR3: CSVEAASGAQETQYF
DNA: TGCAGCGTTGAAGCGGCTAGCGGGGCCCAAGAGACCCAGTACTTC